Each of the 26 T cell receptor beta chains below was sequenced from the same sample in a study of persistence of HIV-infected CD4 T cells. The stimulus was an HIV-1 Gag 15-mer peptide pool, 0.95 to 1 ug/peptide/mL. Sorting of responding CD4+ T cells relied on upregulated CD40 ligand together with CD69. These receptors' targets are unknown. The immunoSEQ assay was version 4, run in survey mode. Sequenced by immunoSEQ multiplex PCR; TCRdb stores in-frame clones only, minus some. The table records fewer than 40,000 clones, roughly three quarters of them present only once. The material sequenced was CD4+ T cells sorted from PBMCs after approximately 20-hour stimulation, taken from a patient who received antiretroviral therapy. These receptor sequences come from an adult man with HIV who was CMV-seropositive.

The chain links TRBV24-1 to TRBJ2-1; either TRBD1 or TRBD2 may fit D (5 bases each). The germline V gene has CDR1 KGHDR and CDR2 SFDVKD. The CDR3 is 17 residues long. Trimming cost V 6 bases and J 2 bases, with 19 bases left between them. Here the CDR3 DNA reads TGTGCCACCAGTAATCCTCGGGGCAAGTCCACCTACAATGAGCAGTTCTTC. This translates into CATSNPRGKSTYNEQFF.

This clone was seen only a few times. CDR3 DNA sequence: TGTGCCTGGAGTGTATTTGGATCCAGGAACACTGAAGCTTTCTTT. This sequence encodes CAWSVFGSRNTEAFF. The V and J genes are TRBV30 and TRBJ1-1; no firm D call. This CDR3 comprises 15 residues. In germline, CDR1 is GTSNPN, CDR2 SVGIG (reference sequence). The V and J ends lost 0 bases and 1 base respectively, with 12 bases between them.

V gene TRBV14 combines with J gene TRBJ2-1, with no clear D. Trimming stripped 5 bases from V and 5 bases from J, with 19 bases between. The germline gives CDR1 SGHDN, CDR2 FVKESK. This CDR3 is built from 16 residues. In DNA form, the CDR3 reads TGTGCCAGCAGCGCGCGGAAAGGCTTGAGGAACAATGAGCAGTTCTTC. It specifies CASSARKGLRNNEQFF.

The rearrangement links TRBV4-1 to TRBJ2-7, with 8 bases aligning to TRBD1. V shed 3 bases and J 5 bases; nucleotides not matched to a gene: 9. Germline V gene data show CDR1 as MGHRA and CDR2 as YSYEKL. The CDR3 contains 15 residues. The CDR3 DNA sequence: TGCGCCAGCAGCCAGCGACAGGGGATAGTCGACGAGCAGTACTTC. It yields the protein CASSQRQGIVDEQYF.

V is TRBV4-1 and J is TRBJ2-7; 9 bases are a match to TRBD2. CDR1 is MGHRA and CDR2 is YSYEKL in the germline V gene. The CDR3 is 17 amino acids. The trim removed 0 bases at V and 2 bases at J, leaving 8 bases unmatched. The CDR3 region is CASSQEFQRGAAYEQYF. The CDR3 DNA sequence: TGCGCCAGCAGCCAAGAATTTCAGCGGGGGGCAGCCTACGAGCAGTACTTC.

This chain uses TRBV6-5 with TRBJ2-5; 8 bases line up with TRBD1. The CDR3 is 13 amino acids. The ends lost 6 bases at V and 4 bases at J; junction bases unmatched: 4. Germline V gives CDR1 MNHEY, CDR2 SVGAGI. The CDR3 nucleotides are TGTGCCAGCAGGGGACAGGAGGGAGAGACCCAGTACTTC. Encoded protein: CASRGQEGETQYF.

This clone has more than one count but fewer than ten. CDR3 amino acids: CASSLTGLAGRSYEQYF. CDR3 in DNA: TGTGCCAGCAGCCTTACGGGACTAGCGGGCCGATCCTACGAGCAGTACTTC. This chain joins TRBV6-2 or TRBV6-3 and TRBJ2-7; 12 bases are shared with TRBD2. This CDR3 is built from 17 residues. V was pared by 6 bases and J by 1 base, with 10 bases of the junction left unmatched. CDR1 and CDR2 from the germline V gene are MNHEY and SVGEGT.

This chain joins TRBV28 and TRBJ1-6; TRBD1 aligns across 7 bases. Germline V gives CDR1 MDHEN, CDR2 SYDVKM. The CDR3 is 17 residues long. The trim removed 6 bases at V and 8 bases at J, leaving 16 bases unmatched. The CDR3 bases are TGTGCCAGCAGGCCCGGGCAGGGGGTGGGTTCACATTCACCCCTCCACTTT. Translating it yields CASRPGQGVGSHSPLHF.

This chain joins TRBV6-1 and TRBJ1-5; D remains ambiguous. This CDR3 region has 14 residues. The V gene lost 1 base and the J gene lost 4 bases, with 8 bases spanning the gap. Germline V gives CDR1 MNHNS, CDR2 SASEGT. In DNA, the CDR3 is TGTGCCAGCAGTGAAGGACGGGTAAATCAGCCCCAGCATTTT. Amino acids: CASSEGRVNQPQHF.

The chain links TRBV6-5 to TRBJ1-5; D is unclear. The germline V and J ends were trimmed by 8 bases and 0 bases, with 8 bases remaining between them. CDR3 length: 13 amino acids. In germline, CDR1 is MNHEY, CDR2 SVGAGI. The CDR3 loop reads CASQKNSNQPQHF. DNA of the CDR3: TGTGCCAGCCAGAAGAATAGCAATCAGCCCCAGCATTTT.

The CDR3 region is CASSLRETQYF. CDR3 nucleotide sequence: TGTGCCAGCAGCTTGAGAGAGACCCAGTACTTC. The chain is built from TRBV5-4 and TRBJ2-5; no clear D. Germline V CDR1 and CDR2: SGHNT, YYREEE (reference sequence). The ends were cut back, 1 base at V and 4 bases at J, with 2 bases in the middle. The CDR3 contains 11 residues.

V usage is TRBV19 and J usage is TRBJ2-3; D call uncertain. This CDR3 spans 14 amino acids. Trimming shortened V by 8 bases and J by 0 bases, and 12 bases separated the two germline ends. CDR1 and CDR2 (germline): LNHDA, SQIVND (reference sequence). CDR3 nucleotides: TGTGCCAGTTCGGACCGTCCTAGCACAGATACGCAGTATTTT. It translates to CASSDRPSTDTQYF.

This chain connects TRBV29-1 to TRBJ2-1; TRBD1 agrees at 11 bases. The germline gives CDR1 SQVTM, CDR2 ANQGSEA. The CDR3 is made up of 14 amino acids. Trimming at V came to 5 bases and at J to 4 bases, leaving 4 bases not matched to a gene. CDR3 sequence: CSVWTGGSYNEQFF. The DNA for the CDR3 is TGCAGCGTTTGGACAGGGGGCTCATACAATGAGCAGTTCTTC.

CDR3 sequence: CASSQGQANTGELFF. CDR3 in DNA: TGTGCCAGCTCACAGGGACAGGCGAACACCGGGGAGCTGTTTTTT. The chain links TRBV18 to TRBJ2-2; 8 bases map to TRBD1. CDR1 is KGHSH, CDR2 LQKENI, per germline. Trimming cost V 4 bases and J 0 bases; bases outside gene matches: 1. CDR3 size: 15 residues.

The chain couples TRBV27 to TRBJ2-3, with a possible D match to TRBD2 (5 bases). The V gene lost 2 bases and the J gene lost 3 bases, with 18 bases spanning the gap. Per the germline V gene, CDR1 is MNHEY and CDR2 is SMNVEV (reference sequence). CDR3 length equals 17 residues. CDR3 sequence reads: CASSLGGPTRPTDTQYF. The CDR3 DNA sequence: TGTGCCAGCAGTTTAGGAGGTCCTACGCGACCTACAGATACGCAGTATTTT.

V gene TRBV14 combines with J gene TRBJ1-3; unclear D gene. The CDR3 extends over 13 amino acids. CDR1 is SGHDN and CDR2 is FVKESK in the germline V gene. The V gene lost 0 bases and the J gene lost 9 bases, with 9 bases spanning the gap. The DNA for the CDR3 is TGTGCCAGCAGCCAAGATCTTGTCACCACCATATATTTT. Translating gives CASSQDLVTTIYF. The full variable domain, with the rest looked up from reference TRBV14 and TRBJ1-3, is EAGVTQFPSHSVIEKGQTVTLRCDPISGHDNLYWYRRVMGKEIKFLLHFVKESKQDESGMPNNRFLAERTGGTYSTLKVQPAELEDSGVYFCASSQDLVTTIYFGEGSWLTVV.

This clone was picked up one time. Relative to the germline gene, one junction end is altered; a read error may explain this. The chain uses TRBV5-1 and TRBJ2-5; D not resolved. The V gene's germline CDR1 is SGHRS and CDR2 YFSETQ. This CDR3 has 13 amino acids. The CDR3 region is CASSFDAQGTQYF. The DNA for the CDR3 is TGCGCCAGCAGCTTTGACGCCCAAGGGACCCAGTACTTC.

This chain links TRBV18 with TRBJ1-4; 8 positions match TRBD1. The CDR3 runs to 15 residues. Germline lookup yields CDR1 KGHSH and CDR2 LQKENI. With V trimmed by 2 bases and J by 2 bases, 1 base remained unmatched. The CDR3 is CASSPNRGTNEKLFF. CDR3 nucleotide sequence: TGTGCCAGCTCACCAAACAGGGGGACTAATGAAAAACTGTTTTTT.

The V call is TRBV4-1, the J call TRBJ1-6; D unclear. The V end was cut by 0 bases, the J end by 0 bases, with 12 bases between. Germline V CDR1 and CDR2: MGHRA, YSYEKL. The CDR3 spans 18 residues. CDR3 in DNA: TGCGCCAGCAGCCAAGATTGGGCCAGTAGCTCCTATAATTCACCCCTCCACTTT. This gives the protein CASSQDWASSSYNSPLHF.

This clone was picked up a small number of times. The rearrangement links TRBV27 to TRBJ1-6; D ambiguous. The ends were cut back, 3 bases at V and 2 bases at J, with 5 bases in the middle. This CDR3 spans 14 amino acids. Germline CDR1 reads MNHEY; CDR2 reads SMNVEV (reference sequence). In nucleotides, the CDR3 is TGTGCCAGCAGTTTTTGGGCCTATAATTCACCCCTCCACTTT. Its translation is CASSFWAYNSPLHF.

Only a few counts were recorded for this clone. The DNA for the CDR3 is TGTGCCAGCAGCGTAGTCCCCACCGGGGAGCTGTTTTTT. Protein product: CASSVVPTGELFF. This chain links TRBV9 with TRBJ2-2; D ambiguous. V was pared by 0 bases and J by 4 bases, with 4 bases between. Germline V CDR1 and CDR2: SGDLS, YYNGEE. The CDR3 extends over 13 amino acids.

This clone is labeled as medium-sized. The chain recombines TRBV2 with TRBJ2-3; maybe TRBD2 (5 bases). CDR1 and CDR2 from the germline V gene are SNHLY and FYNNEI. Trimming stripped 7 bases from V and 5 bases from J, with 16 bases between. This CDR3 comprises 14 residues. The CDR3 DNA sequence: TGTGCCAGCAACGGGATGGTGGGAATAGATACGCAGTATTTT. It is translated as CASNGMVGIDTQYF.

The CDR3 loop reads CASSPSRGAYEQYF. DNA of the CDR3: TGCGCCAGCAGTCCTTCGAGGGGGGCCTACGAGCAGTACTTC. This chain uses TRBV10-1 with TRBJ2-7; tentatively, D is TRBD1 or TRBD2 (6 bases each). The V gene's germline CDR1 is WNHNN and CDR2 SYGVQD (reference sequence). V was pared by 5 bases and J by 2 bases, with 13 bases between. The CDR3 totals 14 residues.

The rearrangement uses TRBV7-6 and TRBJ1-6, with D possibly TRBD1 on 5 matching bases. The CDR3 runs 15 residues. From germline, CDR1 is SGHVS and CDR2 FNYEAQ. The V gene lost 1 base and the J gene lost 7 bases, with 11 bases spanning the gap. CDR3 in amino acids: CASSLEPGSNSPLHF. The CDR3 DNA reads TGTGCCAGCAGCTTAGAGCCAGGGAGCAATTCACCCCTCCACTTT.

CDR3 residues: CASSFSRALNSGYTF. CDR3 coding DNA: TGTGCCAGCAGTTTCTCCCGGGCTTTGAATAGTGGCTACACCTTC. The rearrangement joins TRBV28 to TRBJ1-2; D remains unclear. Germline assignment: CDR1 MDHEN and CDR2 SYDVKM. Trimming stripped 3 bases from V and 7 bases from J, with 18 bases between. The length of the CDR3 is 15 residues.

This clone was recorded a few times. J is TRBJ1-6 and V is TRBV5-4; the D gene is possibly TRBD1 (5 bases). The CDR3 loop spans 15 amino acids. Germline V gives CDR1 SGHNT, CDR2 YYREEE (reference sequence). V lost 0 bases to trimming and J lost 10 bases, with 14 bases between them. Here the CDR3 DNA reads TGTGCCAGCAGCTTGGCCCAGGGAAAGGACTCACCCCTCCACTTT. Its translation: CASSLAQGKDSPLHF.